The T cell receptor beta chain described here comes from a study of cytomegalovirus exposure and HLA in healthy donors. General study findings and limits: Follow-up analysis seemed to connect common viral pathogens with several of the most significant clusters identified.

The CDR3 adds up to 10 amino acids, both ends counted. Per germline, CDR1 SGHAT and CDR2 FQNNGV. As concerns this clone: Its antigen is still unknown. In this CDR3 the conserved last residue, phenylalanine or tryptophan, is missing, so a read error is likely. The limits of the CDR3 on the DNA are not certain, so only TCRdb's listed CDR3 is given.

The PCR ran on 60 Vbeta and 13 Jbeta primers. TCRdb's copy holds only in-frame clones and misses some; the assay was immunoSEQ multiplex PCR. The table has tens of thousands of clones, 85% to 95% seen once. This TCR was recovered from a woman aged 18 to 35 in good health and CMV-seronegative. The specimen was PBMCs. This rearrangement joins TRBV11-2 to TRBJ1-2; the table's D call of TRBD1 was not tested on the DNA. The CDR3 reads CASSPRDISI.